The 9 T cell receptor beta chains below come from one sample, sequenced in a study of radiotherapy plus CTLA-4 blockade in lung cancer. TCRdb's table, derived via immunoSEQ multiplex PCR, lists solely in-frame clones and lacks some. The sample contains about 45,000 clones, less than 85% of which appear only once. The sample here was peripheral blood, taken from a patient treated with radiotherapy plus ipilimumab. The source of these receptors is a human donor with non-small cell lung cancer who had stable disease on radiotherapy plus ipilimumab.

This sequence joins TRBV4-1 and TRBJ2-5; D may be TRBD1 (5 bases). Germline V lookup: CDR1 MGHRA, CDR2 YSYEKL. The CDR3 length is 15 residues. V was trimmed by 3 bases and J by 1 base, leaving 12 bases between them. CDR3 protein: CASSQDNSGQETQYF. The CDR3 DNA is TGCGCCAGCAGCCAGGACAACTCAGGCCAAGAGACCCAGTACTTC.

Relative to its sample, this clone is medium-sized. J is TRBJ1-4 and V is TRBV6-6, with D possibly being TRBD1 (6 bases). This CDR3 has 13 residues. Germline CDR1 reads MNHNY; CDR2 reads SVGAGI (reference sequence). The V and J ends lost 5 bases and 5 bases respectively, with 9 bases between them. The chain's CDR3 is CASSPDSNEKLFF. In DNA form, the CDR3 reads TGTGCCAGCAGTCCGGACAGCAATGAAAAACTGTTTTTT.

CDR3: CASSFGRYGYTF. In DNA form, the CDR3 reads TGTGCCAGCAGCTTCGGACGCTATGGCTACACCTTC. The chain recombines TRBV11-2 with TRBJ1-2; no clear D gene. Trimming removed 3 bases from V and 4 bases from J, with 6 bases in between. Looked up from germline, CDR1 is SGHAT and CDR2 is FQNNGV. This CDR3 spans 12 amino acids.

The V call is TRBV7-9, the J call TRBJ2-6; D gene ambiguous. Trimming removed 11 bases at V and 0 bases at J, with 14 bases between. Per germline, CDR1 SEHNR and CDR2 FQNEAQ (reference sequence). The CDR3 has 15 amino acids. The CDR3: CALPAGFSGANVLTF. In DNA form, the CDR3 reads TGTGCCCTTCCTGCAGGATTCTCTGGGGCCAACGTCCTGACTTTC.

The genes are TRBV27 and TRBJ2-1, with no clear D. The CDR3 loop spans 13 amino acids. Germline CDR1 MNHEY, CDR2 SMNVEV (reference sequence). V was pared by 6 bases and J by 3 bases, with 9 bases between. The CDR3 DNA is TGTGCCAGCAGCACCTTGGGCTACAATGAGCAGTTCTTC. Protein: CASSTLGYNEQFF.

This clone was observed a few times. The CDR3: CASSLRQGYEQYV. As DNA, the CDR3 is TGTGCCAGCTCCCTCAGACAGGGCTACGAGCAGTACGTC. The rearrangement uses TRBV18 and TRBJ2-7; TRBD1 aligns across 7 bases. J lost 3 bases, V lost 6 bases, and 5 bases had no gene match. The CDR3 runs 13 residues. The germline V gene encodes CDR1 KGHSH and CDR2 LQKENI.

V and J are TRBV2 and TRBJ2-3; D unresolved. V lost 6 bases to trimming and J lost 2 bases, with 12 bases between them. This CDR3 comprises 14 residues. CDR1 is SNHLY and CDR2 is FYNNEI in the germline V gene. The DNA of the CDR3 is TGTGCCAGCAGCCTCGAAGGGTACACAGATACGCAGTATTTT. It is translated as CASSLEGYTDTQYF.

This clone was detected a few times. The identical CDR3 is also encoded by other nucleotide sequences in the sample. The rearrangement uses TRBV9 and TRBJ1-1; TRBD1 matches 7 bases. Germline V gene data show CDR1 as SGDLS and CDR2 as YYNGEE. This CDR3 has 14 residues. The ends lost 0 bases at V and 4 bases at J; junction bases unmatched: 3. The CDR3 loop is CASSVGTGSTEAFF. CDR3 in DNA: TGTGCCAGCAGCGTAGGGACAGGTAGCACTGAAGCTTTCTTT.

The chain combines TRBV2 with TRBJ2-7; the match to TRBD1 covers 7 bases. CDR1 is SNHLY, CDR2 FYNNEI, per germline. CDR3 size: 14 residues. V lost 4 bases to trimming and J lost 2 bases; unmatched junction nucleotides: 5. The CDR3 is CASSARTGPYEQYF. The CDR3 region has the DNA TGTGCCAGCAGTGCCCGGACAGGTCCCTACGAGCAGTACTTC.